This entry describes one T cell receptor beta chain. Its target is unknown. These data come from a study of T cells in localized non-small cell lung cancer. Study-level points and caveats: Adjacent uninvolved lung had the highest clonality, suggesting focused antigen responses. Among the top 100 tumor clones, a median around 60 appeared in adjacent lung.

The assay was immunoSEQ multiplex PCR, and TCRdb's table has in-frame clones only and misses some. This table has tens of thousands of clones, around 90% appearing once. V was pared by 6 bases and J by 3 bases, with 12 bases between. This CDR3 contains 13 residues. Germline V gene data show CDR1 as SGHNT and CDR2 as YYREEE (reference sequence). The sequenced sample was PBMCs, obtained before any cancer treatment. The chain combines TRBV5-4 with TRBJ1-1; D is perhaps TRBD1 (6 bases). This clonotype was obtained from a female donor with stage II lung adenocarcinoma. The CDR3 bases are TGTGCCAGCAAGGGCCAGGGGTACACTGAAGCTTTCTTT. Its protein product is CASKGQGYTEAFF.